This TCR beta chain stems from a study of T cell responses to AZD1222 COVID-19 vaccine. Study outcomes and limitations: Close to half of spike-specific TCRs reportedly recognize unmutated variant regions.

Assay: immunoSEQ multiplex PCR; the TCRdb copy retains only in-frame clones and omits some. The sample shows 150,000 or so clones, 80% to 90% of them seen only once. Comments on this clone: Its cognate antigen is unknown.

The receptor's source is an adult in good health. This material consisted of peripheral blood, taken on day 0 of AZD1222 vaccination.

CDR3 amino acids: CASSLAGRGTYEQYF. For the CDR3, the DNA is TGCGCCAGCAGCTTGGCGGGCAGGGGAACGTACGAGCAGTACTTC. The chain couples TRBV5-1 to TRBJ2-7, with D perhaps TRBD1 (6 bases). Germline CDR1 and CDR2: SGHRS and YFSETQ. CDR3 length: 15 residues. The ends were cut back, 0 bases at V and 4 bases at J, with 14 bases in the middle. The variable domain in full, completed from reference TRBV5-1 and TRBJ2-7, reads KAGVTQTPRYLIKTRGQQVTLSCSPISGHRSVSWYQQTPGQGLQFLFEYFSETQRNKGNFPGRFSGRQFSNSRSEMNVSTLELGDSALYLCASSLAGRGTYEQYFGPGTRLTVT.